This T cell receptor (beta chain) stems from a study of CXCR3-negative and CXCR3-positive naive CD8 T cells. Findings and caveats of the study: Partial loss of CXCR3 expression followed cryopreservation; most assays used fresh PBMCs. Memory CD8+ cells showed much lower diversity, while both naive subsets were comparably high. Comparison of naive cells showed more hydrophobic TRB CDR3s in CXCR3-positive than in CXCR3-negative naive cells.

Germline-derived CDR1 and CDR2 are MDHEN and SYDVKM. CDR3 length: 14 amino acids. UMI-labeled 5' RACE yielded the TRB cDNA libraries. Using the 5' RACE reads, TCRdb records one entry per CDR3 protein without DNA. Reported are around 96,000 distinct CDR3 sequences; the ten largest clones contain around 1.7%. Details on this clonotype: Its antigen remains unidentified.

The chain has TRBV28 and TRBJ2-7; the D gene TCRdb calls, TRBD2, cannot be checked with no DNA. The sequence was collected from a human donor in good health. Some clones in this sample may be carry-over from other donors' samples. Sequencing was performed on naive CXCR3- CD8+ T cells from blood. Documented subset: CD45RO-CCR7+CD27+CD95- naive CD8+ T cells lacking CXCR3 (TNR3-). CDR3 amino acids: CASSPGLVDYEQYF.